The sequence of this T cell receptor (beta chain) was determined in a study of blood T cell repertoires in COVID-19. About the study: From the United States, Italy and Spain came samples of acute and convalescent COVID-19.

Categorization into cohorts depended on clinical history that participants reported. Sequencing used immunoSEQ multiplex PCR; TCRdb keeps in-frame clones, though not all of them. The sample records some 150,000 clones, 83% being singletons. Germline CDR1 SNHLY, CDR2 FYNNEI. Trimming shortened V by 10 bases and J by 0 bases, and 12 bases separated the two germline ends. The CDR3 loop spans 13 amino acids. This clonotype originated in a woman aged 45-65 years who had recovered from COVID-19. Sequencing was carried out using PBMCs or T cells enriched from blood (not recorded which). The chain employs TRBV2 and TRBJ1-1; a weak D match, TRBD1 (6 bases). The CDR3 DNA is TGTGCCAATCCGGGACAAATGAACACTGAAGCTTTCTTT. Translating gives CANPGQMNTEAFF. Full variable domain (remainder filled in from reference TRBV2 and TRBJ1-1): EPEVTQTPSHQVTQMGQEVILRCVPISNHLYFYWYRQILGQKVEFLVSFYNNEISEKSEIFDDQFSVERPDGSNFTLKIRSTKLEDSAMYFCANPGQMNTEAFFGQGTRLTVV.